This TCR beta chain derives from a study of cytomegalovirus exposure and HLA in healthy donors. A multiplex PCR was run with 60 Vbeta primers and 13 Jbeta primers. Assay: immunoSEQ multiplex PCR; the TCRdb copy retains only in-frame clones and omits some. The sample holds some 150,000 clones; around 80% are singletons and the top ten take roughly 2%. Germline V gene sequence: CDR1 SGHRS, CDR2 YFSETQ. Germline trimming cut 0 bases from V and 4 bases from J; bases unmatched to any gene: 7. The CDR3 runs 17 residues. The sample comprised PBMCs. This chain uses TRBV5-1 with TRBJ2-1; the match to TRBD2 covers 10 bases. The sequence came from a man in his forties in good health and CMV-seronegative. This chain's CDR3 is CASSLGPSGSGYNEQFF. CDR3 DNA: TGCGCCAGCAGCTTGGGTCCTAGCGGGAGCGGTTACAATGAGCAGTTCTTC.